What follows are 21 T cell receptor beta chains derived from one specimen sequenced in a study of T cell changes during pregnancy in multiple sclerosis. Repertoires were generated with immunoSEQ multiplex PCR, while TCRdb's copy carries only in-frame clones and drops some. Here the sample spans some 27,000 clones, 85% to 90% being singletons. The specimen was CD8+ T cells from peripheral blood mononuclear cells, collected before pregnancy. All receptors come from a female donor with multiple sclerosis, enrolled in a pregnancy study.

The chain recombines TRBV10-3 with TRBJ2-3; D is possibly TRBD1 (7 bases). V was clipped by 11 bases and J by 2 bases, with 26 bases between them. The length of the CDR3 is 17 residues. The germline V gene encodes CDR1 ENHRY and CDR2 SYGVKD. DNA of the CDR3: TGTGCCTCGGAGGGGCCTGGGACAGAAGACTCCACAGATACGCAGTATTTT. Translating it yields CASEGPGTEDSTDTQYF.

Only one count was recorded for this clone. This sequence joins TRBV27 and TRBJ2-2; 9 bases agree with TRBD2. The CDR3 sequence is 17 residues long. Germline V gene sequence: CDR1 MNHEY, CDR2 SMNVEV (reference sequence). J lost 5 bases, V lost 4 bases, and 11 bases had no gene match. CDR3 residues: CASSYAVGRGGTGELFF. The CDR3 region has the DNA TGTGCCAGCAGTTACGCCGTCGGGCGGGGGGGAACCGGGGAGCTGTTTTTT.

The chain is built from TRBV2 and TRBJ1-6; TRBD1 is a possible D gene (5 bases). This CDR3 has 15 residues. Per germline, CDR1 SNHLY and CDR2 FYNNEI. The V gene lost 6 bases and the J gene lost 5 bases, with 14 bases spanning the gap. CDR3 region: CASRIRVPNNSPLHF. Here the CDR3 DNA reads TGTGCCAGCAGAATCAGGGTCCCTAATAATTCACCCCTCCACTTT.

This clone was detected only a few times. The V call is TRBV19, the J call TRBJ1-1; maybe TRBD1 (5 bases). Looked up from germline, CDR1 is LNHDA and CDR2 is SQIVND (reference sequence). CDR3 length: 11 amino acids. With 8 bases removed from V and 4 bases from J, the gap between germline ends came to 8 bases. The CDR3 loop reads CASRDSTEAFF. The CDR3, as DNA: TGTGCCAGTCGTGACAGCACTGAAGCTTTCTTT.

This rearrangement joins TRBV4-3 to TRBJ2-2; 8 nucleotides match TRBD2. CDR1 and CDR2 from the germline V gene are LGHNA and YSLEER. V lost 4 bases to trimming and J lost 0 bases; unmatched junction nucleotides: 7. The CDR3 length is 17 residues. The CDR3 region has the DNA TGCGCCAGCAGCCTCGGACTAGCCGCAACGAACACCGGGGAGCTGTTTTTT. It translates to CASSLGLAATNTGELFF.

The rearrangement links TRBV27 to TRBJ2-7; TRBD2 might be the D (5 bases). CDR3 length: 13 residues. From germline, CDR1 is MNHEY and CDR2 SMNVEV (reference sequence). Trimming cost V 4 bases and J 4 bases, with 11 bases left between them. CDR3 loop: CASSYGLGYEQYF. The CDR3 DNA follows: TGTGCCAGCAGTTACGGACTGGGATACGAGCAGTACTTC.

The chain recombines TRBV6-1 with TRBJ1-1, with 7 bases fitting TRBD1. The CDR3 is 16 amino acids. Trimming cost V 3 bases and J 5 bases; bases outside gene matches: 12. Germline loops: CDR1 MNHNS, CDR2 SASEGT. CDR3 protein: CASSDLKGAGLTEAFF. DNA for the CDR3: TGTGCCAGCAGTGACCTGAAGGGGGCAGGGTTGACTGAAGCTTTCTTT.

The chain is built from TRBV27 and TRBJ2-6; 7 bases align to TRBD1. The CDR3 spans 18 residues. The germline V gene encodes CDR1 MNHEY and CDR2 SMNVEV (reference sequence). The J segment lost 1 base and the V segment lost 1 base, leaving 7 bases of the junction unmatched. CDR3 region: CASSLLAGGPSGANVLTF. The CDR3 coding sequence is TGTGCCAGCAGTTTATTGGCAGGGGGACCGTCTGGGGCCAACGTCCTGACTTTC.

The chain joins TRBV7-8 to TRBJ1-2; 7 bases are shared with TRBD1. CDR1 is SGHVS, CDR2 FQNEAQ, per germline. This CDR3 spans 14 amino acids. Trimming removed 7 bases from V and 3 bases from J; junction bases left unmatched: 8. The CDR3 here is CASTITGAHYGYTF. The CDR3 bases are TGTGCCAGCACCATTACAGGGGCACACTATGGCTACACCTTC.

The genes are TRBV7-9 and TRBJ1-5; D is unclear. Trimming stripped 3 bases from V and 3 bases from J, with 9 bases between. CDR1 SEHNR and CDR2 FQNEAQ come from the germline V gene (reference sequence). This CDR3 has 14 residues. CDR3 DNA: TGTGCCAGCAGCTTCGACGGGTTCAATCAGCCCCAGCATTTT. Protein sequence: CASSFDGFNQPQHF. Filled out from reference TRBV7-9 and TRBJ1-5, the complete variable domain reads DTGVSQNPRHKITKRGQNVTFRCDPISEHNRLYWYRQTLGQGPEFLTYFQNEAQLEKSRLLSDRFSAERPKGSFSTLEIQRTEQGDSAMYLCASSFDGFNQPQHFGDGTRLSIL.

The chain is built from TRBV5-6 and TRBJ2-1, with a tentative D call TRBD2 (6 bases). The germline CDR1 and CDR2 sequences are SGHDT and YYEEEE. The CDR3 is made up of 15 amino acids. The germline V and J ends were trimmed by 4 bases and 3 bases, with 14 bases remaining between them. This chain's CDR3 is CASSPPRRGYNEQFF. The CDR3 region has the DNA TGTGCCAGCAGCCCACCCCGGCGGGGCTACAATGAGCAGTTCTTC.

The chain combines TRBV7-9 with TRBJ1-2; D not certain. Deletions cut 4 bases from V and 3 bases from J, with 15 bases between. This CDR3 has 15 residues. From germline, CDR1 is SEHNR and CDR2 FQNEAQ (reference sequence). CDR3 residues: CASSSDKERDYGYTF. CDR3 nucleotides: TGTGCCAGCAGCTCTGATAAGGAGAGAGACTATGGCTACACCTTC.

The chain uses TRBV27 and TRBJ2-3; perhaps TRBD2 as D (6 bases). The CDR3 runs 16 residues. Per the germline V gene, CDR1 is MNHEY and CDR2 is SMNVEV (reference sequence). Trimming left V 5 bases short and J 2 bases short, with 17 bases between. The CDR3 region is CASSPPGTPNTDTQYF. CDR3 sequence (DNA): TGTGCCAGCAGTCCACCCGGGACTCCTAACACAGATACGCAGTATTTT.

This rearrangement joins TRBV4-2 to TRBJ2-6; 8 positions agree with TRBD1. The CDR3 sequence is 19 residues long. The V and J ends lost 3 bases and 2 bases, in that order; junction bases with no gene match: 12. From germline, CDR1 is LGHNA and CDR2 YNFKEQ. The CDR3, as DNA: TGTGCCAGCAGCCAGAACCCCGGGACAGGTCCCCCTGGGGCCAACGTCCTGACTTTC. Amino acid sequence: CASSQNPGTGPPGANVLTF.

The chain links TRBV19 to TRBJ1-6; 8 bases line up with TRBD1. This CDR3 is built from 17 residues. Germline loops: CDR1 LNHDA, CDR2 SQIVND (reference sequence). The V segment lost 0 bases and the J segment 7 bases; nucleotides outside the gene matches: 8. The CDR3 reads CASSIDLRTGWNSPLHF. Written as DNA, the CDR3 is TGTGCCAGTAGTATAGATTTAAGGACAGGGTGGAATTCACCCCTCCACTTT.

The genes are TRBV5-1 and TRBJ2-1; 9 bases agree with TRBD1. V dropped 2 bases and J dropped 4; count of bases not matched to a gene: 13. Germline CDR1 and CDR2: SGHRS and YFSETQ. The CDR3 sequence is 18 residues long. The CDR3 region is CASSFFHRTGAEYNEQFF. DNA of the CDR3: TGCGCCAGCAGCTTCTTCCATAGGACAGGGGCCGAGTACAATGAGCAGTTCTTC. The full variable domain, with the rest looked up from reference TRBV5-1 and TRBJ2-1, is KAGVTQTPRYLIKTRGQQVTLSCSPISGHRSVSWYQQTPGQGLQFLFEYFSETQRNKGNFPGRFSGRQFSNSRSEMNVSTLELGDSALYLCASSFFHRTGAEYNEQFFGPGTRLTVL.

V is TRBV10-2 and J is TRBJ2-2, with a weak D call TRBD2 (5 bases). The CDR3 spans 14 residues. Germline-derived CDR1 and CDR2 are WSHSY and SAAADI. V lost 8 bases to trimming and J lost 2 bases, with 12 bases between them. The CDR3 region has the DNA TGCGCCAGCGGAGGACTGGAAAACACCGGGGAGCTGTTTTTT. Its protein product is CASGGLENTGELFF.

The chain couples TRBV4-1 to TRBJ2-3, with TRBD1 as a possible D gene (6 bases). CDR1 is MGHRA, CDR2 YSYEKL, per germline. V dropped 4 bases and J dropped 5 bases, with 16 bases sitting between them. The CDR3 sequence is 15 residues long. The CDR3 loop reads CASSLDRNPGDTQYF. The CDR3 DNA reads as TGCGCCAGCAGCCTAGACAGGAATCCTGGAGATACGCAGTATTTT.

The chain links TRBV27 to TRBJ2-1; TRBD1 agrees at 8 bases. V trimming: 6 bases; J trimming: 3 bases; junction bases outside the gene matches: 7. The germline gives CDR1 MNHEY, CDR2 SMNVEV (reference sequence). CDR3 length equals 15 residues. The CDR3 DNA follows: TGTGCCAGCAGCTGGGCCGGACAGGGCTACAATGAGCAGTTCTTC. Its translation: CASSWAGQGYNEQFF.

The V and J genes are TRBV4-1 and TRBJ1-2; D unclear. Trimming cost V 1 base and J 4 bases, with 13 bases left between them. This CDR3 region has 15 residues. Germline CDR1 reads MGHRA; CDR2 reads YSYEKL. CDR3 region: CASSQVGGNSYGYTF. In DNA form, the CDR3 reads TGCGCCAGCAGCCAAGTGGGAGGGAATAGCTATGGCTACACCTTC.

The V gene is TRBV19, the J gene TRBJ1-1; 10 positions agree with TRBD1. V shed 10 bases, J shed 5 bases, and the junction held 13 bases outside the gene matches. The CDR3 spans 15 residues. Germline loops: CDR1 LNHDA, CDR2 SQIVND (reference sequence). The CDR3 DNA reads as TGTGCCACCTCCTACGGGACAGGGGTATGGACTGAAGCTTTCTTT. Amino acids: CATSYGTGVWTEAFF.